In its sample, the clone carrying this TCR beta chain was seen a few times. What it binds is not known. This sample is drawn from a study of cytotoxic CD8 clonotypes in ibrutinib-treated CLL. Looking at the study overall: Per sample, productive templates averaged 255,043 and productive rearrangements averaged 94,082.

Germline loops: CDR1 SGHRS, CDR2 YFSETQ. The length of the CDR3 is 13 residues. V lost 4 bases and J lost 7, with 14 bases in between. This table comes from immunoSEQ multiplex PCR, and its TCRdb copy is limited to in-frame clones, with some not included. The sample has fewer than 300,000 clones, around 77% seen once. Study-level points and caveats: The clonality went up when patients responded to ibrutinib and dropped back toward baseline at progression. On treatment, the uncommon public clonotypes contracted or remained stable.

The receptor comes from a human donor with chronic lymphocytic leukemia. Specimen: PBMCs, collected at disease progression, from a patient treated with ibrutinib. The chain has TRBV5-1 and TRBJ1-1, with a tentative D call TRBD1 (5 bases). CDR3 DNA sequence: TGCGCCAGCAGCCCAGGGATCTTGGTTGAAGCTTTCTTT. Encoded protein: CASSPGILVEAFF.